These 18 T cell receptor beta chains came from one sample sequenced in a study of blood T cell repertoires in COVID-19. TCRdb's table, derived via immunoSEQ multiplex PCR, lists solely in-frame clones and lacks some. The table records roughly 76,000 clones, more than 75% of them present only once. The sample consisted of peripheral blood. The receptors shown here come from a human donor in a cohort sampled during active COVID-19.

The J gene is TRBJ2-1, the V gene TRBV4-2, with D maybe TRBD2 (6 bases). The germline gives CDR1 LGHNA, CDR2 YNFKEQ. The CDR3 runs 17 residues. The V and J ends lost 4 bases and 0 bases respectively, with 16 bases between them. The CDR3 loop reads CASSRVGAEGSYNEQFF. For the CDR3, the DNA is TGTGCCAGCAGCCGGGTGGGAGCGGAGGGCTCCTACAATGAGCAGTTCTTC.

On this clone itself: One end of the junction fails to match germline, which may point to a read error. The V and J genes are TRBV20-1 and TRBJ2-7, with 11 positions matching TRBD1. Germline V lookup: CDR1 DFQATT, CDR2 SNEGSKA (reference sequence). CDR3 length: 11 amino acids. Here the CDR3 reads CSASSLRDRGF. Written as DNA, the CDR3 is TGCAGTGCTAGCTCCCTCCGGGACAGGGGGTTC.

This clone was counted between two and nine times. The gene calls are TRBV19 and TRBJ1-2; 7 bases match TRBD1. Trimming removed 0 bases from V and 4 bases from J; junction bases left unmatched: 5. The germline gives CDR1 LNHDA, CDR2 SQIVND (reference sequence). The CDR3 spans 15 residues. The CDR3 here is CASSIDGDSLYGYTF. The CDR3 region has the DNA TGTGCCAGTAGTATAGATGGGGACAGCCTCTATGGCTACACCTTC. Together with reference TRBV19 and TRBJ1-2, the CDR3 gives the full variable domain: DGGITQSPKYLFRKEGQNVTLSCEQNLNHDAMYWYRQDPGQGLRLIYYSQIVNDFQKGDIAEGYSVSREKKESFPLTVTSAQKNPTAFYLCASSIDGDSLYGYTFGSGTRLTVV.

V usage is TRBV24-1 and J usage is TRBJ2-1; D might be TRBD2 (6 bases). The germline CDR1 and CDR2 sequences are KGHDR and SFDVKD. The CDR3 totals 15 residues. V dropped 3 bases and J dropped 6 bases, with 14 bases sitting between them. This CDR3 is CATSDAGLPSNEQFF. CDR3 nucleotide sequence: TGTGCCACCAGTGATGCGGGACTGCCGTCCAATGAGCAGTTCTTC.

The chain is built from TRBV7-2 and TRBJ2-5, with no clear D. CDR3 length: 13 amino acids. The germline gives CDR1 SGHTA, CDR2 FQGNSA. V gave up 0 bases and J gave up 4 bases, with 6 bases separating them. As DNA, the CDR3 is TGTGCCAGCAGCTTAGCCATCGGAGAGACCCAGTACTTC. Translating gives CASSLAIGETQYF.

The chain employs TRBV19 and TRBJ2-7, with 8 bases that match TRBD2. CDR3 length equals 14 residues. The germline gives CDR1 LNHDA, CDR2 SQIVND (reference sequence). V lost 5 bases, J lost 6 bases, and 9 bases stayed unmatched. Written as DNA, the CDR3 is TGTGCCAGTAGTGGAAGCGGGAGTGCCAGCGAGCAGTACTTC. It yields the protein CASSGSGSASEQYF.

V and J are TRBV21-1 and TRBJ2-7; TRBD1, the D gene given by the table, was not confirmed from the DNA. TRBV21-1 is a pseudogene locus. The CDR3 extends over 14 amino acids. CDR3 amino acids: CASTPTGATYEQYF. In DNA, the CDR3 is TGTGCCAGCACCCCCACAGGGGCAACCTACGAGCAGTACTTC.

The genes are TRBV14 and TRBJ1-4; D remains ambiguous. This CDR3 is 12 amino acids long. Trimming left V 1 base short and J 7 bases short, with 4 bases between. Germline V lookup: CDR1 SGHDN, CDR2 FVKESK. The DNA of the CDR3 is TGTGCCAGCAGCCAAGTTAGTGAAAAACTGTTTTTT. As protein: CASSQVSEKLFF. The entire variable domain, with the rest obtained from reference TRBV14 and TRBJ1-4, is as follows: EAGVTQFPSHSVIEKGQTVTLRCDPISGHDNLYWYRRVMGKEIKFLLHFVKESKQDESGMPNNRFLAERTGGTYSTLKVQPAELEDSGVYFCASSQVSEKLFFGSGTQLSVL.

V usage is TRBV27 and J usage is TRBJ2-7; 7 bases are shared with TRBD1. V shed 4 bases and J 3 bases; nucleotides not matched to a gene: 6. The CDR3 runs 14 residues. CDR1 MNHEY and CDR2 SMNVEV come from the germline V gene (reference sequence). In nucleotides, the CDR3 is TGTGCCAGCAGTTCTGTGACAGGGAACTACGAGCAGTACTTC. Translated: CASSSVTGNYEQYF.

The rearrangement joins TRBV15 to TRBJ1-1; D remains unclear. V lost 3 bases, J lost 6 bases, and 20 bases lay in between. Germline V CDR1 and CDR2: LNHNV, YYDKDF (reference sequence). The CDR3 runs 16 residues. Here the CDR3 reads CATSRVDSAKRSEAFF. DNA of the CDR3: TGTGCCACCAGCAGGGTAGATTCAGCTAAGCGGTCTGAAGCTTTCTTT. The variable domain in full, completed from reference TRBV15 and TRBJ1-1, reads DAMVIQNPRYQVTQFGKPVTLSCSQTLNHNVMYWYQQKSSQAPKLLFHYYDKDFNNEADTPDNFQSRRPNTSFCFLDIRSPGLGDTAMYLCATSRVDSAKRSEAFFGQGTRLTVV.

This chain uses TRBV6-5 with TRBJ1-2; 9 nucleotides line up with TRBD1. The CDR3 spans 14 residues. Germline trimming cut 6 bases from V and 4 bases from J; bases unmatched to any gene: 6. Germline CDR1 MNHEY, CDR2 SVGAGI. The CDR3 sequence is CASRRGQGGYGYTF. The CDR3 DNA is TGTGCCAGCAGACGGGGACAGGGAGGCTATGGCTACACCTTC.

The chain recombines TRBV5-4 with TRBJ2-7; 9 bases map to TRBD1. The V gene's germline CDR1 is SGHNT and CDR2 YYREEE (reference sequence). This CDR3 region has 14 residues. V dropped 3 bases and J dropped 7; count of bases not matched to a gene: 8. The chain's CDR3 is CASSSWTGADEQYF. CDR3 sequence (DNA): TGTGCCAGCAGCTCCTGGACAGGGGCGGATGAGCAGTACTTC.

This chain uses TRBV28 with TRBJ1-3; D is unclear. The CDR3 is made up of 13 amino acids. In germline, CDR1 is MDHEN, CDR2 SYDVKM. With 6 bases removed from V and 3 bases from J, the gap between germline ends came to 9 bases. CDR3 nucleotide sequence: TGTGCCAGCAGACGGGAGGATGGAAACACCATATATTTT. The encoded protein is CASRREDGNTIYF.

This clone was seen a handful of times. The chain joins TRBV3-1 (or the pseudogene TRBV3-2) to TRBJ2-7; tentatively, D is TRBD2 (5 bases). The CDR3 is made up of 15 amino acids. With 0 bases removed from V and 5 bases from J, the gap between germline ends came to 14 bases. Looked up from germline, CDR1 is LGHDT and CDR2 is YNNKEL (reference sequence). CDR3 nucleotides: TGTGCCAGCAGCCAAGAGGACTGGGTCCCCAACGAGCAGTACTTC. Amino acid sequence: CASSQEDWVPNEQYF.

The chain carries TRBV6-6 and TRBJ2-5; 10 bases align to TRBD2. V shed 6 bases and J 2 bases; nucleotides not matched to a gene: 6. The CDR3 is 15 residues long. Germline CDR1 reads MNHNY; CDR2 reads SVGAGI (reference sequence). In nucleotides, the CDR3 is TGTGCCAGCAGCCTAGCGGGAGAGGGGCAAGAGACCCAGTACTTC. As protein: CASSLAGEGQETQYF.

The rearrangement links TRBV29-1 to TRBJ1-1; TRBD1 matches 8 bases. Per germline, CDR1 SQVTM and CDR2 ANQGSEA. This CDR3 has 13 amino acids. V was pared by 4 bases and J by 4 bases, with 5 bases of the junction left unmatched. CDR3 bases: TGCAGCGTTGGGGCCACAGGGGGCACTGAAGCTTTCTTT. This sequence encodes CSVGATGGTEAFF.

This clone showed up just a few times. The chain recombines TRBV9 with TRBJ1-4; tentative D call: TRBD1 (6 bases). Looked up from germline, CDR1 is SGDLS and CDR2 is YYNGEE. V shed 0 bases and J shed 7 bases, with 13 bases lying between them. The length of the CDR3 is 15 residues. The CDR3 sequence: CASSVGAGAVEKLFF. The CDR3 DNA follows: TGTGCCAGCAGCGTAGGGGCAGGGGCAGTTGAAAAACTGTTTTTT.

The rearrangement joins TRBV21-1 to TRBJ2-1; the table's D gene call, TRBD2, was not cross checked with the DNA. TRBV21-1 is designated a pseudogene. CDR3 length: 19 residues. The DNA of the CDR3 is TGTGCCAGCAGCACAAGGTTGGTGATAGCGGTGAACTCCTACAATGAGCAGTTCTTC. Residues: CASSTRLVIAVNSYNEQFF.